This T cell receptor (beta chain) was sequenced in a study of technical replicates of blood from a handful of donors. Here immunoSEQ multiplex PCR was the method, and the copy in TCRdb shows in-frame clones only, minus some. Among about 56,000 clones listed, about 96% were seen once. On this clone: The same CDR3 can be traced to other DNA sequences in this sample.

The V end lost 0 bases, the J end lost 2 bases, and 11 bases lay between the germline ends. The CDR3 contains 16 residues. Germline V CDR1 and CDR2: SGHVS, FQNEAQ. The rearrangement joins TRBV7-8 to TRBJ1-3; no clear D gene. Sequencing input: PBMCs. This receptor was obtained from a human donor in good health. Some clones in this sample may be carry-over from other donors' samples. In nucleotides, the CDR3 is TGTGCCAGCAGCTTAGCTTTGGGGAGAACTGGAAACACCATATATTTT. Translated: CASSLALGRTGNTIYF.